This is a list of T cell receptor beta chains from one sample in a study of T cell repertoires in cytomegalovirus infection. No antigen is known for these receptors. TCRdb itself ran the reads through MiXCR, one entry per CDR3 protein. The table shows some 480,000 distinct CDR3 sequences, with roughly 34% occurring only once. The material was cultured PBMCs, obtained from culture after CMV antigen stimulation. The receptors stem from a human donor in good health (CMV status not recorded). Some clones in this sample may be carry-over from other donors' samples. Both conserved end residues are part of each CDR3. A D gene is named only where the DNA matches it firmly. Clone size is not always given. Where it is, it says once, few, many or a class for expanded clones.

d_gene: .; abundance: .; j_gene: TRBJ2-3; len: 12; v_gene: TRBV2; CDR3aa: CASPSATDTQYF; CDR3nt: TGTGCCAGCCCGTCTGCCACAGATACGCAGTATTTT
d_gene: .; abundance: few; j_gene: TRBJ1-6; len: 14; v_gene: TRBV7-3; CDR3aa: CASSQTGFNSPLHF; CDR3nt: TGTGCCAGCAGCCAGACGGGATTCAATTCACCCCTCCACTTT
d_gene: TRBD2; abundance: .; j_gene: TRBJ2-3; len: 16; v_gene: TRBV7-3; CDR3aa: CASSSRSGRGFDTQYF; CDR3nt: TGTGCCAGCAGTTCCCGTAGCGGGAGAGGGTTTGATACGCAGTATTTT
d_gene: .; abundance: .; j_gene: TRBJ1-2; len: 16; v_gene: TRBV20-1; CDR3aa: CSARPDVSQGNYGYTF; CDR3nt: TGCAGTGCTAGACCCGACGTTTCTCAGGGGAACTATGGCTACACCTTC
d_gene: .; abundance: many; j_gene: TRBJ2-3; len: 15; v_gene: TRBV7-2; CDR3aa: CASSLQVGRTDTQYF; CDR3nt: TGTGCCAGCAGCCTCCAGGTCGGGAGAACAGATACGCAGTATTTT
d_gene: TRBD1; abundance: few; j_gene: TRBJ1-6; len: 14; v_gene: TRBV19; CDR3aa: CASRTGQGRSPLHF; CDR3nt: TGTGCCAGTCGAACTGGACAGGGTCGCTCACCCCTCCACTTT
d_gene: TRBD1; abundance: .; j_gene: TRBJ1-5; len: 15; v_gene: TRBV12-3/TRBV12-4; CDR3aa: CASSTPGQRNQPQHF; CDR3nt: TGTGCCAGCAGCACTCCGGGACAGAGAAATCAGCCCCAGCATTTT
d_gene: TRBD2; abundance: few; j_gene: TRBJ2-1; len: 17; v_gene: TRBV25-1; CDR3aa: CASSGVGTSGIGNEQFF; CDR3nt: TGTGCCAGCAGTGGTGTCGGGACTAGCGGGATAGGCAATGAGCAGTTCTTC
d_gene: .; abundance: .; j_gene: TRBJ1-6; len: 15; v_gene: TRBV6-1; CDR3aa: CASSSLGSYNSPLHF; CDR3nt: TGTGCCAGCAGTTCTCTTGGGTCCTATAATTCACCCCTCCACTTT
d_gene: TRBD2; abundance: many; j_gene: TRBJ2-7; len: 17; v_gene: TRBV7-2; CDR3aa: CASSPYAGSSGRDEQYF; CDR3nt: TGTGCCAGCAGCCCTTACGCGGGGTCTAGCGGGAGGGACGAGCAGTACTTC
d_gene: .; abundance: .; j_gene: TRBJ1-5; len: 14; v_gene: TRBV28; CDR3aa: CAGRVRGGNQPQHF; CDR3nt: TGTGCCGGCCGTGTAAGGGGAGGCAATCAGCCCCAGCATTTT
d_gene: TRBD1; abundance: many; j_gene: TRBJ2-2; len: 15; v_gene: TRBV7-6; CDR3aa: CASSLEGQGIGELFF; CDR3nt: TGTGCCAGCAGCTTAGAGGGACAGGGGATCGGGGAGCTGTTTTTT
d_gene: .; abundance: .; j_gene: TRBJ2-1; len: 17; v_gene: TRBV6-6; CDR3aa: CASSYRRGAGESNEQFF; CDR3nt: TGTGCCAGCAGTTACCGCCGGGGGGCGGGAGAGTCGAATGAGCAGTTCTTC
d_gene: TRBD2; abundance: few; j_gene: TRBJ2-5; len: 17; v_gene: TRBV7-2; CDR3aa: CASSLMGTSGMRETQYF; CDR3nt: TGTGCCAGCAGCTTAATGGGGACTAGCGGGATGCGAGAGACCCAGTACTTC
d_gene: .; abundance: few; j_gene: TRBJ1-3; len: 15; v_gene: TRBV7-9; CDR3aa: CASSLGTNSGNTIYF; CDR3nt: TGTGCCAGCAGCCTCGGGACTAACTCTGGAAACACCATATATTTT
d_gene: TRBD2; abundance: few; j_gene: TRBJ2-3; len: 13; v_gene: TRBV12-3/TRBV12-4; CDR3aa: CASNQLAWDTQYF; CDR3nt: TGTGCCAGCAACCAACTAGCGTGGGATACGCAGTATTTT
d_gene: TRBD2; abundance: many; j_gene: TRBJ2-7; len: 14; v_gene: TRBV6-2/TRBV6-3; CDR3aa: CASSTLAGGYEQYF; CDR3nt: TGTGCCAGCAGCACCTTAGCGGGAGGCTACGAGCAGTACTTC
d_gene: .; abundance: .; j_gene: TRBJ1-5; len: 15; v_gene: TRBV12-3/TRBV12-4; CDR3aa: CASSSNRVDNQPQHF; CDR3nt: TGTGCCAGCAGTTCTAATAGGGTTGACAATCAGCCCCAGCATTTT
d_gene: TRBD1; abundance: few; j_gene: TRBJ2-5; len: 14; v_gene: TRBV12-3/TRBV12-4; CDR3aa: CASGRQGVRETQYF; CDR3nt: TGTGCCAGCGGCCGGCAGGGGGTCAGAGAGACCCAGTACTTC
d_gene: TRBD2; abundance: .; j_gene: TRBJ2-5; len: 14; v_gene: TRBV6-8; CDR3aa: CASRTSGIQETQYF; CDR3nt: TGTGCCAGCAGGACTAGCGGGATTCAAGAGACCCAGTACTTC
d_gene: TRBD2; abundance: many; j_gene: TRBJ2-5; len: 16; v_gene: TRBV7-2; CDR3aa: CASSVGLAGEGETQYF; CDR3nt: TGTGCCAGCAGCGTAGGACTAGCGGGAGAGGGGGAGACCCAGTACTTC
d_gene: TRBD1; abundance: .; j_gene: TRBJ2-7; len: 17; v_gene: TRBV7-2; CDR3aa: CASSLGGGQGVSYEQYF; CDR3nt: TGTGCCAGCAGCTTAGGAGGCGGACAGGGGGTATCCTACGAGCAGTACTTC
d_gene: TRBD2; abundance: once; j_gene: TRBJ2-1; len: 16; v_gene: TRBV2; CDR3aa: CASSEIRTRIYNEQFF; CDR3nt: TGTGCCAGCAGTGAGATTAGGACTAGGATTTACAATGAGCAGTTCTTC
d_gene: TRBD2; abundance: .; j_gene: TRBJ2-2; len: 17; v_gene: TRBV4-1; CDR3aa: CASSQVGLAGAPGELFF; CDR3nt: TGCGCCAGCAGCCAAGTTGGACTAGCGGGAGCCCCCGGGGAGCTGTTTTTT
d_gene: .; abundance: .; j_gene: TRBJ2-3; len: 14; v_gene: TRBV7-9; CDR3aa: CATPGPKGSDTQYF; CDR3nt: TGTGCCACCCCGGGTCCCAAGGGGTCAGATACGCAGTATTTT
d_gene: TRBD2; abundance: .; j_gene: TRBJ2-3; len: 15; v_gene: TRBV7-9; CDR3aa: CASTRGSGSGDTQYF; CDR3nt: TGTGCCAGCACCCGCGGCTCGGGTAGCGGGGATACGCAGTATTTT
d_gene: TRBD1; abundance: .; j_gene: TRBJ1-4; len: 14; v_gene: TRBV12-3/TRBV12-4; CDR3aa: CASSPDRTNEKLFF; CDR3nt: TGTGCCAGCAGCCCGGACAGGACTAATGAAAAACTGTTTTTT
d_gene: .; abundance: many; j_gene: TRBJ2-2; len: 16; v_gene: TRBV6-1; CDR3aa: CASSPTVRGNTGELFF; CDR3nt: TGTGCCAGCAGTCCGACTGTCAGGGGGAACACCGGGGAGCTGTTTTTT
d_gene: .; abundance: .; j_gene: TRBJ1-1; len: 14; v_gene: TRBV7-2; CDR3aa: CASSLFGPDTEAFF; CDR3nt: TGTGCCAGCAGCTTATTTGGCCCGGACACTGAAGCTTTCTTT
d_gene: TRBD2; abundance: many; j_gene: TRBJ2-2; len: 14; v_gene: TRBV7-2; CDR3aa: CATEGLAGTGELFF; CDR3nt: TGTGCGACCGAGGGACTAGCGGGGACCGGGGAGCTGTTTTTT
d_gene: .; abundance: many; j_gene: TRBJ2-7; len: 14; v_gene: TRBV20-1; CDR3aa: CSASRLGLSYEQYF; CDR3nt: TGCAGTGCTTCCCGTCTAGGCCTCTCCTACGAGCAGTACTTC
d_gene: TRBD1; abundance: .; j_gene: TRBJ1-2; len: 19; v_gene: TRBV20-1; CDR3aa: CSARGGGLTGGLSLYGYTF; CDR3nt: TGCAGTGCTAGGGGGGGTGGATTGACAGGGGGTCTTAGCCTATATGGCTACACCTTC
d_gene: .; abundance: .; j_gene: TRBJ1-4; len: 12; v_gene: TRBV7-2; CDR3aa: CASSLLDQGLFF; CDR3nt: TGTGCCAGCAGCTTATTAGACCAGGGACTGTTTTTT
d_gene: .; abundance: many; j_gene: TRBJ2-1; len: 16; v_gene: TRBV7-2; CDR3aa: CASIPLGGYSYNEQFF; CDR3nt: TGTGCCAGCATCCCTTTGGGCGGTTATTCCTACAATGAGCAGTTCTTC
d_gene: .; abundance: few; j_gene: TRBJ1-2; len: 15; v_gene: TRBV4-3; CDR3aa: CASSQGNSFSYGYTF; CDR3nt: TGCGCCAGCAGCCAAGGGAACAGCTTCTCCTATGGCTACACCTTC
d_gene: .; abundance: few; j_gene: TRBJ2-1; len: 12; v_gene: TRBV7-2; CDR3aa: CASSLDTTEQFF; CDR3nt: TGTGCCAGCAGCTTAGATACGACCGAGCAGTTCTTC
d_gene: .; abundance: .; j_gene: TRBJ2-2; len: 16; v_gene: TRBV6-2/TRBV6-3; CDR3aa: CASSYGRGANTGELFF; CDR3nt: TGTGCCAGCAGTTACGGGCGGGGAGCAAACACCGGGGAGCTGTTTTTT
d_gene: TRBD2; abundance: .; j_gene: TRBJ2-1; len: 15; v_gene: TRBV19; CDR3aa: CASSNLAGGPVEQFF; CDR3nt: TGTGCCAGTAGTAATCTAGCGGGAGGGCCGGTTGAGCAGTTCTTC
d_gene: TRBD1; abundance: few; j_gene: TRBJ2-1; len: 15; v_gene: TRBV7-2; CDR3aa: CASSPRQGIYNEQFF; CDR3nt: TGTGCCAGCAGCCCAAGACAGGGAATCTACAATGAGCAGTTCTTC
d_gene: TRBD2; abundance: few; j_gene: TRBJ2-1; len: 12; v_gene: TRBV7-9; CDR3aa: CLGGSSYNEQFF; CDR3nt: TGTCTGGGCGGGAGCTCCTACAATGAGCAGTTCTTC
d_gene: .; abundance: .; j_gene: TRBJ1-1; len: 15; v_gene: TRBV28; CDR3aa: CASSSPAAENTEAFF; CDR3nt: TGTGCCAGCAGTTCGCCGGCAGCCGAGAACACTGAAGCTTTCTTT
d_gene: .; abundance: .; j_gene: TRBJ2-1; len: 17; v_gene: TRBV29-1; CDR3aa: CSAPIRIPRSLENEQFF; CDR3nt: TGCAGCGCTCCTATCCGAATTCCTCGATCTCTCGAAAATGAGCAGTTCTTC
d_gene: .; abundance: once; j_gene: TRBJ2-7; len: 14; v_gene: TRBV28; CDR3aa: CASTTPSGRYEQYF; CDR3nt: TGTGCCAGCACCACCCCCAGCGGAAGGTACGAGCAGTACTTC
d_gene: .; abundance: many; j_gene: TRBJ2-2; len: 16; v_gene: TRBV7-2; CDR3aa: CASSFDSRTNTGELFF; CDR3nt: TGTGCCAGCAGCTTTGATAGCAGAACCAACACCGGGGAGCTGTTTTTT
d_gene: TRBD2; abundance: .; j_gene: TRBJ2-5; len: 12; v_gene: TRBV29-1; CDR3aa: CSIAGVVETQYF; CDR3nt: TGCAGTATAGCGGGAGTCGTAGAGACCCAGTACTTC
d_gene: .; abundance: few; j_gene: TRBJ1-3; len: 17; v_gene: TRBV7-6; CDR3aa: CASSLNLLGQSGNTIYF; CDR3nt: TGTGCCAGCAGCTTAAATCTGTTGGGGCAGTCTGGAAACACCATATATTTT